The 8 T cell receptor beta chains given below trace back to one sample, sequenced in a study of PD-L1 blockade in urothelial cancer. This sample's time point: peripheral blood 6 weeks after treatment start. Data came from immunoSEQ multiplex PCR; TCRdb stores just in-frame clones and leaves some out. The sample holds about 130,000 clones, about 84% seen once. The input for sequencing was PBMCs, taken around atezolizumab (anti-PD-L1) treatment. These receptors all stem from a man aged 50 to 60 with urothelial cancer.

The chain combines TRBV19 with TRBJ2-3; perhaps TRBD2 as D (6 bases). The CDR3 has 15 amino acids. The germline V gene encodes CDR1 LNHDA and CDR2 SQIVND (reference sequence). V was shortened by 5 bases and J by 0 bases, with 12 bases between the two germline ends. CDR3 in amino acids: CASSLEGTSTDTQYF. The CDR3 coding sequence is TGTGCCAGTAGTCTGGAAGGGACTAGCACAGATACGCAGTATTTT. Using reference TRBV19 and TRBJ2-3 for the parts outside the CDR3, the full variable domain is DGGITQSPKYLFRKEGQNVTLSCEQNLNHDAMYWYRQDPGQGLRLIYYSQIVNDFQKGDIAEGYSVSREKKESFPLTVTSAQKNPTAFYLCASSLEGTSTDTQYFGPGTRLTVL.

The chain combines TRBV10-3 with TRBJ2-7, with 11 bases matching TRBD2. Germline-derived CDR1 and CDR2 are ENHRY and SYGVKD. There are 14 residues in the CDR3. Trimming at V came to 1 base and at J to 6 bases, leaving 2 bases not matched to a gene. This CDR3 is CAISELGTSGEQYF. The CDR3 DNA reads as TGTGCCATCAGTGAGTTGGGGACTAGCGGCGAGCAGTACTTC.

The V and J genes are TRBV5-1 and TRBJ2-2; TRBD1 matches at 9 bases. The CDR3 covers 14 residues. Germline CDR1 and CDR2: SGHRS and YFSETQ. V shed 3 bases, J shed 3 bases, and the junction held 0 bases outside the gene matches. CDR3 amino acids: CASSWDRDTGELFF. In nucleotides, the CDR3 is TGCGCCAGCAGCTGGGACAGGGACACCGGGGAGCTGTTTTTT. Based on the CDR3 plus reference TRBV5-1 and TRBJ2-2, the full variable domain is KAGVTQTPRYLIKTRGQQVTLSCSPISGHRSVSWYQQTPGQGLQFLFEYFSETQRNKGNFPGRFSGRQFSNSRSEMNVSTLELGDSALYLCASSWDRDTGELFFGEGSRLTVL.

The chain uses TRBV18 and TRBJ2-1; D unresolved. Germline assignment: CDR1 KGHSH and CDR2 LQKENI. The CDR3 has 14 amino acids. V lost 6 bases, J lost 6 bases, and 15 bases lay in between. The DNA for the CDR3 is TGTGCCAGCTCCCCCTCCCAGTCGGGCAATGAGCAGTTCTTC. Its protein is CASSPSQSGNEQFF.

This chain connects TRBV30 to TRBJ2-2, with 10 bases aligning to TRBD2. Per germline, CDR1 GTSNPN and CDR2 SVGIG (reference sequence). CDR3 length: 22 residues. The V gene end was trimmed by 0 bases and the J gene end by 4 bases; junction bases not matched to a gene: 23. CDR3: CAWSVLRSTGTSGKESTGELFF. Written as DNA, the CDR3 is TGTGCCTGGAGTGTACTTCGCTCGACAGGCACTAGCGGGAAGGAGAGCACCGGGGAGCTGTTTTTT.

This chain links TRBV5-4 with TRBJ1-1; D is possibly TRBD1 (6 bases). This CDR3 has 19 residues. Germline CDR1 and CDR2: SGHNT and YYREEE (reference sequence). The V and J ends lost 4 bases and 1 base respectively, with 26 bases between them. The CDR3 here is CASSGGGPGTPLPNTEAFF. CDR3 sequence (DNA): TGTGCCAGCAGCGGCGGTGGACCCGGGACACCTTTACCGAACACTGAAGCTTTCTTT.

This clone has a handful of counts. V usage is TRBV19 and J usage is TRBJ1-2; 7 nucleotides align to TRBD1. The CDR3 runs 18 residues. CDR1 is LNHDA and CDR2 is SQIVND in the germline V gene (reference sequence). The ends lost 4 bases at V and 4 bases at J; junction bases unmatched: 18. The CDR3 spells CASSTRQGRPTKGYGYTF. Written as DNA, the CDR3 is TGTGCCAGTAGTACCCGACAGGGACGGCCCACTAAAGGCTATGGCTACACCTTC.

V usage is TRBV7-9 and J usage is TRBJ1-6, with a weak D call TRBD1 (5 bases). CDR1 and CDR2 (germline): SEHNR, FQNEAQ (reference sequence). V dropped 7 bases and J dropped 9 bases, with 10 bases sitting between them. The CDR3 totals 12 residues. In DNA, the CDR3 is TGTGCCAGCAACTCAGGGATTTCACCCCTCCACTTT. This encodes CASNSGISPLHF.